This entry is about one TCR beta chain. This sample stems from a study of Graves' ophthalmopathy and Graves' hyperthyroidism. RNA transcripts provided the template for amplifying TCR beta CDR3 regions. Amplification began with first-round RT-PCR using HTBI primers, then second-round multiplex PCR was performed. From the multiplex PCR reads, TCRdb called clonotypes with MiXCR, one entry per CDR3 protein. The data contain about 550,000 distinct CDR3 sequences, less than 40% of them singletons. V gave up 3 bases and J gave up 0 bases, with 12 bases separating them. The CDR3 is 16 residues long. Germline V lookup: CDR1 SGHTA, CDR2 FQGTGA.

The chain is built from TRBV7-3 and TRBJ2-1; D not resolved. The source of this sequence is an adult man with Graves' hyperthyroidism. Sequences were obtained from peripheral blood or thyroid tissue (not recorded which). CDR3: CASSFVPGDSYNEQFF. The CDR3 nucleotides are TGTGCCAGCAGCTTTGTTCCGGGTGACTCCTACAATGAGCAGTTCTTC.